The clone carrying this T cell receptor (beta chain) was picked up many times. Its antigen remains unidentified. The sample belongs to a study of response to subunit inactivated influenza vaccine. Points from the study as a whole: The authors suggested that few new T cells are recruited per seasonal influenza vaccination.

TCRdb reprocessed the RT-PCR reads via MiXCR and lists one record per CDR3 protein. The data contain over 400,000 distinct CDR3 sequences, over 9.5% of them singletons. The ends were cut back, 11 bases at V and 7 bases at J, with 14 bases in the middle. CDR1 is MGHRA and CDR2 is YSYEKL in the germline V gene. The CDR3 has 12 residues. Sequences were derived from PBMCs from blood, sampled roughly 6 weeks after vaccination. This chain links TRBV4-1 with TRBJ1-4, with unresolved D. The receptor was derived from a middle-aged man who received an inactivated influenza vaccine. The chain's CDR3 is CASSTQGEKLFF. As DNA, the CDR3 is TGCGCCTCTAGCACCCAAGGTGAAAAACTGTTTTTT.